What follows are 25 T cell receptor beta chains derived from one specimen sequenced in a study of blood T cell repertoires in COVID-19. Generated by immunoSEQ multiplex PCR, the TCRdb table keeps only in-frame clones and is missing some. The sample contains about 220,000 clones, about 87% of which appear only once. The specimen sequenced was PBMCs or T cells enriched from blood (not recorded which). These receptors all stem from a woman aged 30 to 39 who had recovered from COVID-19.

The chain recombines TRBV7-6 with TRBJ2-5; 10 positions match TRBD1. The CDR3 spans 13 residues. Germline loops: CDR1 SGHVS, CDR2 FNYEAQ. Trimming cost V 5 bases and J 4 bases; bases outside gene matches: 1. CDR3 residues: CASSRTGGETQYF. Written as DNA, the CDR3 is TGTGCCAGCAGCCGGACAGGGGGAGAGACCCAGTACTTC.

This chain links TRBV4-3 with TRBJ1-2; D might be TRBD1 (5 bases). Germline CDR1 is LGHNA and CDR2 is YSLEER. The ends were cut back, 0 bases at V and 1 base at J, with 9 bases in the middle. This CDR3 has 15 amino acids. The CDR3 here is CASSQERGVNYGYTF. In DNA, the CDR3 is TGCGCCAGCAGCCAAGAACGGGGGGTTAACTATGGCTACACCTTC.

This rearrangement joins TRBV4-2 to TRBJ2-7; 11 nucleotides agree with TRBD2. V was pared by 1 base and J by 4 bases, with 3 bases of the junction left unmatched. This CDR3 region has 15 residues. Germline V CDR1 and CDR2: LGHNA, YNFKEQ. In nucleotides, the CDR3 is TGTGCCAGCAGCCAAGTAACTAGCGGGGGTTACGAGCAGTACTTC. This codes for CASSQVTSGGYEQYF.

This clone was seen a single time. The gene calls are TRBV4-3 and TRBJ2-2, with 9 bases aligning to TRBD1. Germline V gives CDR1 LGHNA, CDR2 YSLEER. V was clipped by 1 base and J by 7 bases; unmatched bases: 4. The CDR3 has 15 amino acids. The CDR3 DNA follows: TGCGCCAGCAGCCAAGGACAGGGGGAAGGCGGGGAGCTGTTTTTT. Translation gives CASSQGQGEGGELFF.

This clone was counted a few times. This CDR3 reads CSAVTSTDTQYF. The CDR3 DNA reads TGCAGCGCGGTAACTAGCACAGATACGCAGTATTTT. This chain links TRBV29-1 with TRBJ2-3; D is unclear. V was trimmed by 7 bases and J by 0 bases, leaving 8 bases between them. Germline CDR1 and CDR2: SQVTM and ANQGSEA. The length of the CDR3 is 12 residues.

The chain combines TRBV5-1 with TRBJ1-1; D gene ambiguous. This CDR3 has 15 amino acids. The germline gives CDR1 SGHRS, CDR2 YFSETQ. V was pared by 0 bases and J by 1 base, with 10 bases between. CDR3 nucleotides: TGCGCCAGCAGCTTGGATGGGCTCGGGAACACTGAAGCTTTCTTT. The encoded protein is CASSLDGLGNTEAFF.

This clone was recorded once. The chain joins TRBV7-2 to TRBJ2-1; D is ambiguous. Trimming pared 5 bases from V and 10 bases from J, leaving 15 bases between. Looked up from germline, CDR1 is SGHTA and CDR2 is FQGNSA. CDR3 length equals 13 residues. In nucleotides, the CDR3 is TGTGCCAGCAGCCAGACTTACTCCACCGAGCAGTTCTTC. It yields the protein CASSQTYSTEQFF.

This clone was seen a single time. The gene calls are TRBV12-3 or TRBV12-4 and TRBJ1-4; D call uncertain. The CDR3 runs 13 residues. V was shortened by 0 bases and J by 7 bases, with 6 bases between the two germline ends. CDR3 loop: CASSLAQAEKLFF. The CDR3 nucleotides read TGTGCCAGCAGTTTAGCGCAAGCTGAAAAACTGTTTTTT.

The chain uses TRBV14 and TRBJ1-4, with a tentative D call TRBD1 (6 bases). The germline V gene has CDR1 SGHDN and CDR2 FVKESK. The CDR3 has 15 residues. Between the trimmed V and J ends, which lost 5 bases and 4 bases, there was a span of 14 bases. The CDR3 DNA reads TGTGCCAGCAGCACTCGGACAGCCATTAATGAAAAACTGTTTTTT. This gives the protein CASSTRTAINEKLFF. Based on the CDR3 plus reference TRBV14 and TRBJ1-4, the full variable domain is EAGVTQFPSHSVIEKGQTVTLRCDPISGHDNLYWYRRVMGKEIKFLLHFVKESKQDESGMPNNRFLAERTGGTYSTLKVQPAELEDSGVYFCASSTRTAINEKLFFGSGTQLSVL.

The V call is TRBV11-2, the J call TRBJ1-2; D unresolved. This CDR3 region has 13 residues. CDR1 is SGHAT, CDR2 FQNNGV, per germline. With 2 bases removed from V and 4 bases from J, the gap between germline ends came to 8 bases. CDR3: CASSLNRFYGYTF. CDR3 nucleotide sequence: TGTGCCAGCAGCTTAAACAGATTCTATGGCTACACCTTC.

V usage is TRBV7-2 and J usage is TRBJ2-3; TRBD1 agrees at 7 bases. The germline V gene has CDR1 SGHTA and CDR2 FQGNSA. The CDR3 is 14 amino acids. V lost 5 bases to trimming and J lost 3 bases; unmatched junction nucleotides: 5. The CDR3 nucleotides are TGTGCCAGCAGCATCCAGGGGGAGACAGATACGCAGTATTTT. Its translation: CASSIQGETDTQYF.

The CDR3 sequence is CASSQGPEFEQFF. CDR3 sequence (DNA): TGTGCCAGCAGCCAAGGGCCCGAATTTGAGCAGTTCTTC. The chain uses TRBV3-1 (or the pseudogene TRBV3-2) and TRBJ2-1, with D uncertain. The germline V gene encodes CDR1 LGHDT and CDR2 YNNKEL (reference sequence). The CDR3 is made up of 13 amino acids. V shed 1 base and J shed 9 bases, with 10 bases lying between them.

V usage is TRBV6-2 or TRBV6-3 and J usage is TRBJ1-5; D is unresolved. Trimming stripped 0 bases from V and 4 bases from J, with 16 bases between. CDR1 is MNHEY and CDR2 is SVGEGT in the germline V gene. This CDR3 comprises 17 residues. In DNA, the CDR3 is TGTGCCAGCAGTTACTCGCGGATCGGGGAAGATAATCAGCCCCAGCATTTT. It is translated as CASSYSRIGEDNQPQHF.

In DNA, the CDR3 is TGTGCCAGCAGTTTATCCGGGTCCTCTGGAAACACCATATATTTT. Amino acids: CASSLSGSSGNTIYF. The rearrangement uses TRBV27 and TRBJ1-3; D is uncertain. CDR1 and CDR2 (germline): MNHEY, SMNVEV (reference sequence). The CDR3 has 15 amino acids. V was pared by 0 bases and J by 0 bases, with 6 bases between.

The CDR3 loop is CASSFLTTGSGTDTQYF. CDR3 in DNA: TGTGCCAGCAGCTTCCTAACGACAGGATCTGGCACAGATACGCAGTATTTT. This chain uses TRBV7-9 with TRBJ2-3; D perhaps matches TRBD1 (6 bases). In germline, CDR1 is SEHNR, CDR2 FQNEAQ (reference sequence). V lost 3 bases to trimming and J lost 1 base, with 17 bases between them. CDR3 size: 17 residues.

V and J are TRBV5-1 and TRBJ2-2; 7 bases fit TRBD2. Germline-derived CDR1 and CDR2 are SGHRS and YFSETQ. The ends lost 1 base at V and 0 bases at J; junction bases unmatched: 3. This CDR3 is 16 amino acids long. CDR3 nucleotide sequence: TGCGCCAGCAGCTTGCGACTAGCCGCGAACACCGGGGAGCTGTTTTTT. Amino acid sequence: CASSLRLAANTGELFF.

The CDR3 loop is CASSSAGLARETQYF. CDR3 DNA sequence: TGTGCCAGCAGCTCGGCGGGACTAGCGAGAGAGACCCAGTACTTC. The chain couples TRBV5-5 to TRBJ2-5, with 10 bases aligning to TRBD2. V lost 3 bases, J lost 4 bases, and 6 bases stayed unmatched. The CDR3 has 15 residues. Germline V CDR1 and CDR2: SGHKS, YYEKEE (reference sequence).

This clone was observed a few times. This rearrangement joins TRBV5-4 to TRBJ1-3; D might be TRBD1 (5 bases). In germline, CDR1 is SGHNT, CDR2 YYREEE (reference sequence). Trimming took off 2 bases at V and 4 bases at J, with 13 bases between the two ends. The CDR3 extends over 15 amino acids. The CDR3 protein is CASSLGREVGNTIYF. DNA for the CDR3: TGTGCCAGCAGCTTAGGCAGGGAAGTAGGAAACACCATATATTTT.

V is TRBV7-2 and J is TRBJ2-4; D call uncertain. In germline, CDR1 is SGHTA, CDR2 FQGNSA. The germline V and J ends were trimmed by 1 base and 3 bases, with 7 bases remaining between them. This CDR3 comprises 14 residues. The CDR3 bases are TGTGCCAGCAGCTTAGGACGACACAAAAACATTCAGTACTTC. Translation: CASSLGRHKNIQYF.

The chain couples TRBV11-2 to TRBJ1-5; perhaps TRBD1 as D (6 bases). Trimming cost V 5 bases and J 2 bases, with 10 bases left between them. Germline loops: CDR1 SGHAT, CDR2 FQNNGV. The CDR3 extends over 14 amino acids. CDR3 sequence: CASSPWGRNQPQHF. In nucleotides, the CDR3 is TGTGCCAGCAGCCCCTGGGGGCGCAATCAGCCCCAGCATTTT.

This clone was seen more than once but under ten times. The chain joins TRBV19 to TRBJ2-7, with D tentatively TRBD1 (6 bases). Trimming removed 6 bases from V and 4 bases from J, with 16 bases in between. The CDR3 is 14 amino acids. Germline values: CDR1 LNHDA, CDR2 SQIVND (reference sequence). The CDR3 DNA reads as TGTGCCAGTAGGCCCCCGGGACACGAGTACGAGCAGTACTTC. Protein: CASRPPGHEYEQYF.

In DNA form, the CDR3 reads TGTGCCAGCAGCCAAGTGCCAGGGAACAATCAGCCCCAGCATTTT. Its translation is CASSQVPGNNQPQHF. The chain uses TRBV3-1 (or the pseudogene TRBV3-2) and TRBJ1-5; TRBD1 is a possible D gene (5 bases). Trimming cost V 1 base and J 3 bases, with 10 bases left between them. The V gene's germline CDR1 is LGHDT and CDR2 YNNKEL (reference sequence). The CDR3 runs to 15 residues.

The gene calls are TRBV4-2 and TRBJ2-5; 9 nucleotides align to TRBD2. The J segment lost 5 bases and the V segment lost 3 bases, leaving 4 bases of the junction unmatched. This CDR3 is built from 14 residues. CDR1 and CDR2 from the germline V gene are LGHNA and YNFKEQ. The CDR3 is CASSQGLAQETQYF. The CDR3 DNA sequence: TGTGCCAGCAGCCAGGGACTAGCCCAGGAGACCCAGTACTTC.

The table lists this clone with a count of one. The V and J genes are TRBV27 and TRBJ2-7, with TRBD2 matching over 10 bases. V was pared by 0 bases and J by 6 bases, with 5 bases of the junction left unmatched. This CDR3 is built from 15 residues. Germline CDR1 and CDR2: MNHEY and SMNVEV (reference sequence). CDR3 residues: CASSLSLLAGFEQYF. The DNA of the CDR3 is TGTGCCAGCAGTTTATCGCTACTAGCGGGGTTCGAGCAGTACTTC.

V usage is TRBV6-5 and J usage is TRBJ1-4, with TRBD1 identical over 8 bases. CDR3 length: 14 amino acids. Losses at the gene ends were 3 bases for V and 7 bases for J; bases not matched to a gene: 4. Germline lookup yields CDR1 MNHEY and CDR2 SVGAGI. Here the CDR3 DNA reads TGTGCCAGCAGTTATACAGGGGGAGGTGAAAAACTGTTTTTT. Translating it yields CASSYTGGGEKLFF.